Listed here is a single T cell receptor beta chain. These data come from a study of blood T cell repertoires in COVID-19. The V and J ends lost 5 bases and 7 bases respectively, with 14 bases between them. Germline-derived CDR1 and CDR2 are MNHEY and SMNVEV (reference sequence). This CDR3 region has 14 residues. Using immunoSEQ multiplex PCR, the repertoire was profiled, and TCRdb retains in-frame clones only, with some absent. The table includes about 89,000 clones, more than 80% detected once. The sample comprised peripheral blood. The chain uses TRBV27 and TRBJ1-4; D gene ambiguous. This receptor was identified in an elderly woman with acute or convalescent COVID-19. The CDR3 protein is CASSPLQVGEKLFF. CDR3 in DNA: TGTGCCAGCAGTCCCCTGCAGGTCGGTGAAAAACTGTTTTTT.